The 20 T cell receptor beta chains below come from one sample, sequenced in a study of OX40 agonist ivuxolimab in advanced cancers. Libraries were prepared by immunoSEQ multiplex PCR; TCRdb keeps only in-frame clonotypes and omits some of them. The sample has 90,000 or so clones, 87% seen once. The sequencing used CD4+ or CD8+ T cells sorted from blood, collected in a trial of the OX40 agonist ivuxolimab. The receptor set was obtained from an adult with an advanced solid tumor such as melanoma, head and neck, liver or kidney cancer.

The chain carries TRBV5-6 and TRBJ2-7; TRBD2 matches at 12 bases. This CDR3 has 13 residues. V lost 4 bases and J lost 10; bases outside the gene matches: 6. In germline, CDR1 is SGHDT, CDR2 YYEEEE. CDR3 residues: CASSLETSGSQYF. The CDR3, as DNA: TGTGCCAGCAGCCTGGAGACTAGCGGGAGTCAGTACTTC.

This clone appeared a single time. This chain joins TRBV2 and TRBJ1-6; the D gene is possibly TRBD1 (5 bases). The CDR3 length is 14 residues. From germline, CDR1 is SNHLY and CDR2 FYNNEI. The V and J ends lost 3 bases and 9 bases respectively, with 12 bases between them. The CDR3 nucleotides read TGTGCCAGCAGTGAGGGGGGGGTCGGTTCACCCCTCCACTTT. Encoded protein: CASSEGGVGSPLHF.

The chain links TRBV7-3 to TRBJ1-1, with TRBD1 identical over 7 bases. The CDR3 has 17 residues. Trimming removed 0 bases from V and 1 base from J; junction bases left unmatched: 8. The germline CDR1 and CDR2 sequences are SGHTA and FQGTGA. The CDR3 is CASSLTGRQGGNTEAFF. The CDR3 DNA reads TGTGCCAGCAGCTTAACGGGGCGACAGGGAGGGAACACTGAAGCTTTCTTT.

The V call is TRBV9, the J call TRBJ2-7, with D tentatively TRBD1 (6 bases). V gave up 0 bases and J gave up 0 bases, with 10 bases separating them. This CDR3 spans 15 amino acids. Germline CDR1 is SGDLS and CDR2 is YYNGEE. CDR3 sequence (DNA): TGTGCCAGCAGCGTAGGAGGACAGAGCTCCTACGAGCAGTACTTC. Translated, it gives CASSVGGQSSYEQYF.

The genes are TRBV9 and TRBJ2-3; 7 positions match TRBD1. After removal of 3 bases from V and 2 bases from J, the junction contained 9 bases not matched to a gene. Germline V CDR1 and CDR2: SGDLS, YYNGEE. The CDR3 sequence is 16 residues long. CDR3 sequence reads: CASSARQGLNTDTQYF. DNA for the CDR3: TGTGCCAGCAGCGCCCGACAGGGCCTAAACACAGATACGCAGTATTTT.

The chain has TRBV19 and TRBJ2-5; D is perhaps TRBD2 (5 bases). Trimming stripped 5 bases from V and 7 bases from J, with 14 bases between. This CDR3 comprises 13 residues. Germline V gene data show CDR1 as LNHDA and CDR2 as SQIVND (reference sequence). DNA of the CDR3: TGTGCCAGTAGTCCCGGGCCCCGGGGGACCCAGTACTTC. Protein: CASSPGPRGTQYF.

The genes are TRBV14 and TRBJ2-7, with TRBD1 matching over 8 bases. The CDR3 runs 15 residues. V gave up 1 base and J gave up 3 bases; unmatched junction bases: 5. Germline lookup yields CDR1 SGHDN and CDR2 FVKESK. The CDR3 reads CASSQVGTGLYEQYF. In DNA form, the CDR3 reads TGTGCCAGCAGCCAAGTCGGGACAGGTCTCTACGAGCAGTACTTC.

The genes are TRBV2 and TRBJ2-7; D call uncertain. Germline V gene sequence: CDR1 SNHLY, CDR2 FYNNEI. This CDR3 is 12 amino acids long. V lost 7 bases and J 3 bases, leaving 10 bases between the germline ends. The CDR3 DNA follows: TGTGCCAGCACCCCGGAGAGCTACGAGCAGTACTTC. Amino acids: CASTPESYEQYF.

This clone ranks as medium-sized (0.01 to 0.1%). CDR3: CACDWDSYEQYF. The CDR3 DNA sequence: TGTGCCTGTGACTGGGACTCCTACGAGCAGTACTTC. J is TRBJ2-7 and V is TRBV30, with D unresolved. The germline gives CDR1 GTSNPN, CDR2 SVGIG (reference sequence). This CDR3 spans 12 amino acids. The ends were cut back, 6 bases at V and 0 bases at J, with 9 bases in the middle.

This clone was seen a few times. The chain joins TRBV29-1 to TRBJ1-1; D ambiguous. This CDR3 is 13 amino acids long. Per germline, CDR1 SQVTM and CDR2 ANQGSEA. Trimming left V 5 bases short and J 2 bases short, with 12 bases between. The CDR3 nucleotides read TGCAGCGTTTATTCCCAGCCAAACACTGAAGCTTTCTTT. It yields the protein CSVYSQPNTEAFF.

The chain uses TRBV4-3 and TRBJ2-3; TRBD2 matches 7 bases. V lost 4 bases and J lost 0; bases outside the gene matches: 13. This CDR3 has 18 amino acids. Germline V gene lookup returns CDR1 LGHNA and CDR2 YSLEER. CDR3 loop: CASSLYYVGEGSTDTQYF. CDR3 in DNA: TGCGCCAGCAGCCTCTACTATGTCGGGGAGGGGAGCACAGATACGCAGTATTTT.

Here the CDR3 reads CASSRGQRETQYF. CDR3 coding DNA: TGTGCCAGCAGCCGGGGACAAAGAGAGACCCAGTACTTC. The chain is built from TRBV11-3 and TRBJ2-5, with a weak D call TRBD1 (6 bases). The CDR3 is 13 residues long. Germline V gene sequence: CDR1 SGHNT, CDR2 YENEEA. Deletions cut 5 bases from V and 4 bases from J, with 11 bases between.

The rearrangement links TRBV5-1 to TRBJ2-5; tentatively, D is TRBD2 (5 bases). Germline values: CDR1 SGHRS, CDR2 YFSETQ. There are 15 residues in the CDR3. The germline V and J ends were trimmed by 1 base and 0 bases, with 10 bases remaining between them. The CDR3 protein is CASSLTSQYQETQYF. In DNA, the CDR3 is TGCGCCAGCAGCTTGACTAGTCAGTACCAAGAGACCCAGTACTTC. Full variable domain (rest looked up from reference TRBV5-1 and TRBJ2-5): KAGVTQTPRYLIKTRGQQVTLSCSPISGHRSVSWYQQTPGQGLQFLFEYFSETQRNKGNFPGRFSGRQFSNSRSEMNVSTLELGDSALYLCASSLTSQYQETQYFGPGTRLLVL.

This chain connects TRBV27 to TRBJ2-7, with 9 positions matching TRBD2. Germline V lookup: CDR1 MNHEY, CDR2 SMNVEV (reference sequence). The CDR3 is 16 amino acids. The ends lost 3 bases at V and 2 bases at J; junction bases unmatched: 8. Here the CDR3 DNA reads TGTGCCAGCAGTTTTGAGACTAGCGGTTCTGCCTACGAGCAGTACTTC. It translates to CASSFETSGSAYEQYF.

This clone came up a few times. The chain is built from TRBV18 and TRBJ2-1; TRBD2 is a possible D gene (6 bases). The germline CDR1 and CDR2 sequences are KGHSH and LQKENI. This CDR3 is 13 amino acids long. The V end lost 3 bases, the J end lost 10 bases, and 13 bases lay between the germline ends. As DNA, the CDR3 is TGTGCCAGCTCACCGGGACTGCCAGGGGAGCAGTTCTTC. It translates to CASSPGLPGEQFF.

This clone was seen just once. V is TRBV10-3 and J is TRBJ2-4; 12 bases match TRBD1. After removal of 5 bases from V and 0 bases from J, the junction contained 2 bases not matched to a gene. CDR3 length: 16 residues. Germline loops: CDR1 ENHRY, CDR2 SYGVKD. This CDR3 is CAISKGQGAAKNIQYF. In DNA, the CDR3 is TGTGCCATCAGTAAGGGACAGGGGGCAGCCAAAAACATTCAGTACTTC.

The CDR3 loop is CASSLSRTPNGAQYF. The CDR3 bases are TGTGCCAGCAGCTTATCCAGGACCCCCAACGGGGCCCAGTACTTC. V gene TRBV7-6 combines with J gene TRBJ2-5; TRBD2 might be the D (5 bases). V lost 2 bases and J 9 bases, leaving 19 bases between the germline ends. In germline, CDR1 is SGHVS, CDR2 FNYEAQ. The CDR3 is 15 amino acids. Variable domain in full (rest from reference TRBV7-6 and TRBJ2-5): GAGVSQSPRYKVTKRGQDVALRCDPISGHVSLYWYRQALGQGPEFLTYFNYEAQQDKSGLPNDRFSAERPEGSISTLTIQRTEQRDSAMYRCASSLSRTPNGAQYFGPGTRLLVL.

This clone was recorded only once. The chain recombines TRBV4-3 with TRBJ2-5; TRBD2 is a possible D gene (5 bases). Germline V CDR1 and CDR2: LGHNA, YSLEER. The CDR3 runs 16 residues. V lost 0 bases to trimming and J lost 7 bases, with 18 bases between them. The CDR3 nucleotides are TGCGCCAGCAGCCAAGATTTTACGGGAACGGTAGGGACCCAGTACTTC. It encodes CASSQDFTGTVGTQYF.

This clone was found a few times. CDR3 in DNA: TGTGCCAGTAGTGGTCCCGGGGAGGGGACTGAAGCTTTCTTT. Translating it yields CASSGPGEGTEAFF. V and J are TRBV19 and TRBJ1-1, with a weak D call TRBD1 (5 bases). Trimming removed 5 bases from V and 5 bases from J, with 15 bases in between. CDR3 length: 14 amino acids. In germline, CDR1 is LNHDA, CDR2 SQIVND (reference sequence). The full variable domain, rest sourced from reference TRBV19 and TRBJ1-1, is DGGITQSPKYLFRKEGQNVTLSCEQNLNHDAMYWYRQDPGQGLRLIYYSQIVNDFQKGDIAEGYSVSREKKESFPLTVTSAQKNPTAFYLCASSGPGEGTEAFFGQGTRLTVV.

The chain employs TRBV10-3 and TRBJ1-6, with 7 bases aligning to TRBD1. V dropped 7 bases and J dropped 4; count of bases not matched to a gene: 4. Germline assignment: CDR1 ENHRY and CDR2 SYGVKD. The CDR3 has 14 amino acids. The CDR3 region is CAINPGQYNSPLHF. The DNA for the CDR3 is TGTGCCATCAATCCGGGACAGTATAATTCACCCCTCCACTTT.